The sequence of this T cell receptor beta chain was determined in a study of shared clonotypes between healthy human individuals. TCRdb keeps only in-frame clones here, not all; method: immunoSEQ multiplex PCR. The sample has about 800,000 clones, 90% to 98% seen once. Only one count was recorded for this clone. Naivety among CD8 cells was defined by CD45RO negativity and positive CCR7 selection, thereby excluding terminally differentiated effector memory CD45RA+ cells. This CDR3 is built from 15 residues. Germline V gene data show CDR1 as KGHSH and CDR2 as LQKENI. Trimming cost V 2 bases and J 8 bases, with 16 bases left between them.

The chain links TRBV18 to TRBJ2-1, with TRBD2 as a possible D gene (6 bases). This TCR came from a man aged 25-40 years in good health. The source material was naive CD8+ T cells sorted from blood. The CDR3 here is CASSPEAEGGDEQFF. CDR3 in DNA: TGTGCCAGCTCACCAGAGGCGGAGGGTGGCGATGAGCAGTTCTTC.